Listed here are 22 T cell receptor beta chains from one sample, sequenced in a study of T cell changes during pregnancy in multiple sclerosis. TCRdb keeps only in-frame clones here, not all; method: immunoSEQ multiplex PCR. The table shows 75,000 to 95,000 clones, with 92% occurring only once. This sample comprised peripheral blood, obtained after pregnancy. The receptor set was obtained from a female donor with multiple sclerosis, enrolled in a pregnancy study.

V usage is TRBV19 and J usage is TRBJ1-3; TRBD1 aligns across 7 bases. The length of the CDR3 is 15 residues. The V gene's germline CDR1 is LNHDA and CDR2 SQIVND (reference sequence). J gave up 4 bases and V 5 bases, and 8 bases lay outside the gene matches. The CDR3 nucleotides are TGTGCCAGTAGTCGGCCGGGACAGCCGGGAAACACCATATATTTT. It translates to CASSRPGQPGNTIYF.

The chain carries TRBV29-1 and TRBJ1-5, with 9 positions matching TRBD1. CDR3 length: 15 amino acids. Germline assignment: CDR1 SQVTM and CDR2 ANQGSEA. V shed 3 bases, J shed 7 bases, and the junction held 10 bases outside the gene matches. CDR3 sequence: CSVEGQGGPGQPQHF. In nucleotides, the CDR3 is TGCAGCGTTGAGGGACAGGGAGGTCCGGGGCAGCCCCAGCATTTT. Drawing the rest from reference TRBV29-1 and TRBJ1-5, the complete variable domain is SAVISQKPSRDICQRGTSLTIQCQVDSQVTMMFWYRQQPGQSLTLIATANQGSEATYESGFVIDKFPISRPNLTFSTLTVSNMSPEDSSIYLCSVEGQGGPGQPQHFGDGTRLSIL.

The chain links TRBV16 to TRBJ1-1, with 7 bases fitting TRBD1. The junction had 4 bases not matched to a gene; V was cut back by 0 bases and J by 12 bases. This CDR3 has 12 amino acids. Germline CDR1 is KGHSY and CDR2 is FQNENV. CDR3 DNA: TGTGCCAGCAGCCAATCCGGGACAGTTACTTTCTTT. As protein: CASSQSGTVTFF.

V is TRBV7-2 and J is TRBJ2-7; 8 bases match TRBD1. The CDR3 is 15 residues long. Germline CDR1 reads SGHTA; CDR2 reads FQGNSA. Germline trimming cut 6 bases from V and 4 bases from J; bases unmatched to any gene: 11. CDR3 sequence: CASRLPGQGGYEQYF. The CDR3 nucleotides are TGTGCCAGCAGATTGCCAGGACAGGGAGGTTACGAGCAGTACTTC. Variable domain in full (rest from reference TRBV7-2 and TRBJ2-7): GAGVSQSPSNKVTEKGKDVELRCDPISGHTALYWYRQSLGQGLEFLIYFQGNSAPDKSGLPSDRFSAERTGGSVSTLTIQRTQQEDSAVYLCASRLPGQGGYEQYFGPGTRLTVT.

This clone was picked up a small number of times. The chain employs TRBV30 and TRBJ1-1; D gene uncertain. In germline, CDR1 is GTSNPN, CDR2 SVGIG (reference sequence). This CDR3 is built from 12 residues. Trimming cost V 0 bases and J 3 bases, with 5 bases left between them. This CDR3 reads CAWSVRDTEAFF. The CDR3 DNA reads TGTGCCTGGAGTGTACGAGACACTGAAGCTTTCTTT.

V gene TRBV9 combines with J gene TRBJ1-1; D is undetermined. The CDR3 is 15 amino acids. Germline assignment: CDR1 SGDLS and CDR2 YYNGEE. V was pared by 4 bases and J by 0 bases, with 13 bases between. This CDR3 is CASSPTGSMNTEAFF. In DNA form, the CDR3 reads TGTGCCAGCAGCCCGACGGGAAGCATGAACACTGAAGCTTTCTTT.

The CDR3 DNA reads TGTGCCAGCAGTCTACAGGGGGCAGATACGCAGTATTTT. This translates into CASSLQGADTQYF. This chain uses TRBV6-5 with TRBJ2-3; 8 nucleotides match TRBD1. CDR3 size: 13 residues. Germline V gene lookup returns CDR1 MNHEY and CDR2 SVGAGI. The J segment lost 4 bases and the V segment lost 5 bases, leaving 2 bases of the junction unmatched.

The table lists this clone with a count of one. CDR3 sequence reads: CASSEVLAGEGMLPREQYF. In nucleotides, the CDR3 is TGTGCCAGCAGTGAGGTCCTAGCGGGAGAAGGTATGTTGCCTAGGGAGCAGTACTTC. V usage is TRBV6-1 and J usage is TRBJ2-7, with 10 bases fitting TRBD2. The CDR3 spans 19 residues. Germline V lookup: CDR1 MNHNS, CDR2 SASEGT. V was pared by 3 bases and J by 7 bases, with 21 bases of the junction left unmatched.

The CDR3 bases are TGCGCCAGCAGCTTGCCCCTGGGGCTAGCCGGGGAGCTGTTTTTT. Encoded protein: CASSLPLGLAGELFF. This chain connects TRBV5-1 to TRBJ2-2; D might be TRBD1 (5 bases). Trimming removed 1 base at V and 6 bases at J, with 13 bases between. Germline CDR1 SGHRS, CDR2 YFSETQ. The CDR3 contains 15 residues.

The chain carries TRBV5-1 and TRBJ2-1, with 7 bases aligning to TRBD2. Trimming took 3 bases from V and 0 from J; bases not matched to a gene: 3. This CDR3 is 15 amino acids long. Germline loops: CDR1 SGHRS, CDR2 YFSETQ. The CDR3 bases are TGCGCCAGCAGCTATTCTAGCGGCTCCTACAATGAGCAGTTCTTC. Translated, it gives CASSYSSGSYNEQFF.

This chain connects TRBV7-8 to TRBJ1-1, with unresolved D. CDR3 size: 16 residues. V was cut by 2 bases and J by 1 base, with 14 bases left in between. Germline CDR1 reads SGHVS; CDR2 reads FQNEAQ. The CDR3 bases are TGTGCCAGCAGCTTATTTACCCACATCAAGAACACTGAAGCTTTCTTT. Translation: CASSLFTHIKNTEAFF.

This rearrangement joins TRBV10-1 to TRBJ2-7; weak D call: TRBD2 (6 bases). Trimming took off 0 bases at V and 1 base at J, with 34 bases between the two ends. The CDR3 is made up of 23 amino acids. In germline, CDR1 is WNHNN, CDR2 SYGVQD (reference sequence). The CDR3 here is CASSESVRSLEDHGGLGSYEQYF. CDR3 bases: TGCGCCAGCAGTGAGTCCGTTCGGTCCTTGGAGGACCACGGGGGACTTGGATCCTACGAGCAGTACTTC.

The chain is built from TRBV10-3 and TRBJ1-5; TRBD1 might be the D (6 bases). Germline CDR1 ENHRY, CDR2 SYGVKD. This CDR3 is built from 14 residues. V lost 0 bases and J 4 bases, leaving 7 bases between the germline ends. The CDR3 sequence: CAISESTGNQPQHF. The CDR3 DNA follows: TGTGCCATCAGTGAGTCAACAGGGAATCAGCCCCAGCATTTT.

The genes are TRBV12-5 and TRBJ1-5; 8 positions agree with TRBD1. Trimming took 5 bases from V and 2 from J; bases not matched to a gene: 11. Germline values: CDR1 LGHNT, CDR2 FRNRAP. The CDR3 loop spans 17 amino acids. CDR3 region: CASGQRDRSLGNQPQHF. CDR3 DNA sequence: TGTGCTAGTGGTCAACGGGACAGGTCTCTAGGCAATCAGCCCCAGCATTTT.

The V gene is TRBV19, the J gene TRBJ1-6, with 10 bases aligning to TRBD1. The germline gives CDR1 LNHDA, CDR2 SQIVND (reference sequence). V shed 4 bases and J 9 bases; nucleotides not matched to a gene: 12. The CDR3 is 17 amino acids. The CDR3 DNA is TGTGCCAGTAGTACCATCCCGCTGACAGGGGGCATTTCACCCCTCCACTTT. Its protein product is CASSTIPLTGGISPLHF. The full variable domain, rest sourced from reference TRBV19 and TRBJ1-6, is DGGITQSPKYLFRKEGQNVTLSCEQNLNHDAMYWYRQDPGQGLRLIYYSQIVNDFQKGDIAEGYSVSREKKESFPLTVTSAQKNPTAFYLCASSTIPLTGGISPLHFGNGTRLTVT.

The CDR3 reads CASSAGDPYGYTF. The CDR3, as DNA: TGTGCCAGCAGCGCAGGGGATCCATACGGCTACACCTTC. This chain links TRBV9 with TRBJ1-2; possible D gene TRBD1, 6 bases. The germline V and J ends were trimmed by 3 bases and 8 bases, with 14 bases remaining between them. The CDR3 runs to 13 residues. Germline lookup yields CDR1 SGDLS and CDR2 YYNGEE. Full variable domain (rest looked up from reference TRBV9 and TRBJ1-2): DSGVTQTPKHLITATGQRVTLRCSPRSGDLSVYWYQQSLDQGLQFLIQYYNGEERAKGNILERFSAQQFPDLHSELNLSSLELGDSALYFCASSAGDPYGYTFGSGTRLTVV.

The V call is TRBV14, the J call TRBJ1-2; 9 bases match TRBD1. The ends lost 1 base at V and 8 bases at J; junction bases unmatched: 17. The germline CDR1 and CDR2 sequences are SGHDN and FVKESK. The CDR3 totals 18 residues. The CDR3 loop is CASSQVTGTGTPGIGYTF. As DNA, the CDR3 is TGTGCCAGCAGCCAAGTAACCGGGACAGGGACGCCCGGCATAGGCTACACCTTC.

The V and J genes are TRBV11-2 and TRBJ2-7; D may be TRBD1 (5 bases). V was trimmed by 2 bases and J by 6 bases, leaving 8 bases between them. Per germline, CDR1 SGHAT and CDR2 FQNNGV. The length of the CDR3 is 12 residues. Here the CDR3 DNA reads TGTGCCAGCAGCTTATTGGGGCTCGAGCAGTACTTC. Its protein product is CASSLLGLEQYF.

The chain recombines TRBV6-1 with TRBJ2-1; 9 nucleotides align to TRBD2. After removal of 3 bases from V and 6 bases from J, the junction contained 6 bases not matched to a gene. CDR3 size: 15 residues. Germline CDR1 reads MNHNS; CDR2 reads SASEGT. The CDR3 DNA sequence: TGTGCCAGCAGTGAGGATAGCGGGAGTATCAATGAGCAGTTCTTC. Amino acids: CASSEDSGSINEQFF.

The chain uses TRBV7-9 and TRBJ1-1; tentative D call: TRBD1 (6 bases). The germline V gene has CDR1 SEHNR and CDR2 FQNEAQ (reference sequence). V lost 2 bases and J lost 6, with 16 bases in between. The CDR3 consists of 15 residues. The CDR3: CASSLNGAGESEAFF. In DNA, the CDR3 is TGTGCCAGCAGCTTAAATGGGGCAGGGGAGTCTGAAGCTTTCTTT.

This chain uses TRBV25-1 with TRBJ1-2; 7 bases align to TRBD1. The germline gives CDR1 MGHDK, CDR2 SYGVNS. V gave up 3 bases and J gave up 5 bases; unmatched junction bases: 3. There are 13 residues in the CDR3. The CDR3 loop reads CASSDTGEYGYTF. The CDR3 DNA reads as TGTGCCAGCAGTGATACAGGGGAATATGGCTACACCTTC.

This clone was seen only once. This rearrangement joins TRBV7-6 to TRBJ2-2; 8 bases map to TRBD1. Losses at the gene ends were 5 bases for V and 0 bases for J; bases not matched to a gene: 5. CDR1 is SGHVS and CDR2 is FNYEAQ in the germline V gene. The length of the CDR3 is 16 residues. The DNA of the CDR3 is TGTGCCAGCAGCCAGTTACAGGGGGCGAACACCGGGGAGCTGTTTTTT. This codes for CASSQLQGANTGELFF.